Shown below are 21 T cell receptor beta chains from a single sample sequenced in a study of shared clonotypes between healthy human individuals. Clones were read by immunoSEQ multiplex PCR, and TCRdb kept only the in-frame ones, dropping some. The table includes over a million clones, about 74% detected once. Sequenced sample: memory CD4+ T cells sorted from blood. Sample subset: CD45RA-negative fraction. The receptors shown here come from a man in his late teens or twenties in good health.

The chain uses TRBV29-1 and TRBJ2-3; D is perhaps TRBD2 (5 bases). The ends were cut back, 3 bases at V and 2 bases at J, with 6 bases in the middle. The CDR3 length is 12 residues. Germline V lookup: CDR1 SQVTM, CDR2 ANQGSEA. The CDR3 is CSVEEDTDTQYF. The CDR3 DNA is TGCAGCGTTGAGGAGGACACAGATACGCAGTATTTT.

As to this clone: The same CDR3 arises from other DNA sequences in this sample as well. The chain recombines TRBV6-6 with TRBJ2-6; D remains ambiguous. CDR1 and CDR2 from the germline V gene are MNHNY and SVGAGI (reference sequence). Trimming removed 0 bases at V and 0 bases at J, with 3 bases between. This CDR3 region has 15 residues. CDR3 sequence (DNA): TGTGCCAGCAGTTACTCGGGCTCTGGGGCCAACGTCCTGACTTTC. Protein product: CASSYSGSGANVLTF.

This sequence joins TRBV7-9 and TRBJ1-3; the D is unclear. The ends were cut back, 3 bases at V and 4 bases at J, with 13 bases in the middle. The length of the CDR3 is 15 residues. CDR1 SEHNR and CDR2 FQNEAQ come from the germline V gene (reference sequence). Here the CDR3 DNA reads TGTGCCAGCAGCTTGCGCGGAGGCTCGGGAAACACCATATATTTT. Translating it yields CASSLRGGSGNTIYF.

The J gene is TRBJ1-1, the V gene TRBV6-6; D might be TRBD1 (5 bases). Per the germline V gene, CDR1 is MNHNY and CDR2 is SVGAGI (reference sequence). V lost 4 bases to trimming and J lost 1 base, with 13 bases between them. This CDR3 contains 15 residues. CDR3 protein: CASSSLGQKNTEAFF. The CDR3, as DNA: TGTGCCAGCAGTTCCCTCGGACAAAAGAACACTGAAGCTTTCTTT.

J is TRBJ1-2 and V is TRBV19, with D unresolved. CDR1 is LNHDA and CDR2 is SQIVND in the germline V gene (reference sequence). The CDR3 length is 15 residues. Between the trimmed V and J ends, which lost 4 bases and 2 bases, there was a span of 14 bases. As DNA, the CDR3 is TGTGCCAGTAGTACACCTGCCGGAAACAACTATGGCTACACCTTC. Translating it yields CASSTPAGNNYGYTF.

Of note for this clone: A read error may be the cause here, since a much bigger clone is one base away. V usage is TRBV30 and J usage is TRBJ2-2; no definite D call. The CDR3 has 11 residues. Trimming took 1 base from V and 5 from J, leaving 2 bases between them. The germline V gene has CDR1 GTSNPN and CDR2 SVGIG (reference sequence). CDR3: CAWSETGELFF. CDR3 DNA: TGTGCCTGGAGTGAAACCGGGGAGCTGTTTTTT. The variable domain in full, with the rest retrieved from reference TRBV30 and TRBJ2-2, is SQTIHQWPATLVQPVGSPLSLECTVEGTSNPNLYWYRQAAGRGLQLLFYSVGIGQISSEVPQNLSASRPQDRQFILSSKKLLLSDSGFYLCAWSETGELFFGEGSRLTVL.

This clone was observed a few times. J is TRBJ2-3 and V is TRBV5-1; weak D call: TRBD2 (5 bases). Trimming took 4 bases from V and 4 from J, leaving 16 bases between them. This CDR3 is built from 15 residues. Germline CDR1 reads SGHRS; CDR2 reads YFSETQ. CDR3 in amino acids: CASSRAGVSPDTQYF. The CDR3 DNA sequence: TGCGCCAGCAGCCGGGCCGGGGTTTCCCCAGATACGCAGTATTTT.

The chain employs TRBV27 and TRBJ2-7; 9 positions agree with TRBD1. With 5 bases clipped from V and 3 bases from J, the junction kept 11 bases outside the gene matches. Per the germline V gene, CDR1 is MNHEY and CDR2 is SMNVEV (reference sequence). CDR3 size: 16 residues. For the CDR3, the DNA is TGTGCCAGCAGTCCCCTCCGGGACAGGGAAGGCTACGAGCAGTACTTC. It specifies CASSPLRDREGYEQYF.

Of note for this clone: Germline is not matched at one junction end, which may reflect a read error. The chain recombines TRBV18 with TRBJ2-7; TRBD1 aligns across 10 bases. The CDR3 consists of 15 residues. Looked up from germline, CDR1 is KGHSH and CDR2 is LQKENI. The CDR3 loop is CASSSPWDRGGEQYF. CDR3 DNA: TGTGCCAGCTCATCACCATGGGACAGGGGAGGCGAGCAGTACTTC.

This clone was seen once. The CDR3 bases are TGTGCCAGCAGCCCCTACTTCGGACTAGCGGGAGGGCCGAGATACGAGCAGTACTTC. It encodes CASSPYFGLAGGPRYEQYF. The chain recombines TRBV11-2 with TRBJ2-7, with 15 positions matching TRBD2. With V trimmed by 5 bases and J by 4 bases, 15 bases remained unmatched. CDR3 size: 19 residues. The germline gives CDR1 SGHAT, CDR2 FQNNGV.

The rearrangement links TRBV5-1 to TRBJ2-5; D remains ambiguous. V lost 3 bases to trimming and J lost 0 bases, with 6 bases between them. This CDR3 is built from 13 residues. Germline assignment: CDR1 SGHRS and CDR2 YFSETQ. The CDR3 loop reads CASSSPYQETQYF. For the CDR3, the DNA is TGCGCCAGCAGCTCGCCGTACCAAGAGACCCAGTACTTC.

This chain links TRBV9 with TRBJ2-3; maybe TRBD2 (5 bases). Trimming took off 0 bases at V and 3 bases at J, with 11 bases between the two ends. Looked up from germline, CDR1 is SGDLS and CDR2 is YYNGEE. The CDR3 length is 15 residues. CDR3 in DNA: TGTGCCAGCAGCGTAGCGGGATTTGGGACAGATACGCAGTATTTT. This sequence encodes CASSVAGFGTDTQYF.

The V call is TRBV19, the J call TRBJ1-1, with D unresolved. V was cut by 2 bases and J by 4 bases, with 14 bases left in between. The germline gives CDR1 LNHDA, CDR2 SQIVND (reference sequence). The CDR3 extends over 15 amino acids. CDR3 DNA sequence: TGTGCCAGTAGTATAAACTCCCCAGGCCCCACTGAAGCTTTCTTT. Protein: CASSINSPGPTEAFF.

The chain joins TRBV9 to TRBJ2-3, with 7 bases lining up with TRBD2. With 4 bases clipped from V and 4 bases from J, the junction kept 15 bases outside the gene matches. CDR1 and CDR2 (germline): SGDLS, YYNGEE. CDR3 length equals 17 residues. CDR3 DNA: TGTGCCAGCAGCTCCCGGCCTGGAAGCGGGACGGCAGATACGCAGTATTTT. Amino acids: CASSSRPGSGTADTQYF.

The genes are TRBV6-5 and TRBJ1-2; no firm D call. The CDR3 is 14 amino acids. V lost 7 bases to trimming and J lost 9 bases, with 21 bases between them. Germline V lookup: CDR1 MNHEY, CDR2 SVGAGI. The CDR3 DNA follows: TGTGCCAGCAACACGGGGAACGATATAGTGAGCTACACCTTC. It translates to CASNTGNDIVSYTF.

CDR3 in amino acids: CASSPDRSRGGYTF. CDR3 nucleotide sequence: TGCGCCAGCAGCCCGGACAGATCGAGGGGAGGCTACACCTTC. The genes are TRBV5-1 and TRBJ1-2; D is possibly TRBD1 (6 bases). Germline values: CDR1 SGHRS, CDR2 YFSETQ. The germline V and J ends were trimmed by 4 bases and 8 bases, with 18 bases remaining between them. The CDR3 is 14 residues long.

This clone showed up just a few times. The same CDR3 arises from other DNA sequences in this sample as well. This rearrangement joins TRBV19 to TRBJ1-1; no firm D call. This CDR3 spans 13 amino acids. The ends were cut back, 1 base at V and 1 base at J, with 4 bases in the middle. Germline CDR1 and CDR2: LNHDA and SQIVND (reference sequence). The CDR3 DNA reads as TGTGCCAGTAGTATAGCACAGAACACTGAAGCTTTCTTT. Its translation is CASSIAQNTEAFF.

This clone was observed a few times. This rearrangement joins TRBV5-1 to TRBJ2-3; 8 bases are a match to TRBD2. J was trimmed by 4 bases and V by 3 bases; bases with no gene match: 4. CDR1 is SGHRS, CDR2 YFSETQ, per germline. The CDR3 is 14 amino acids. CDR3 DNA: TGCGCCAGCAGCTACCTGACTAGCGCAGATACGCAGTATTTT. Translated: CASSYLTSADTQYF.

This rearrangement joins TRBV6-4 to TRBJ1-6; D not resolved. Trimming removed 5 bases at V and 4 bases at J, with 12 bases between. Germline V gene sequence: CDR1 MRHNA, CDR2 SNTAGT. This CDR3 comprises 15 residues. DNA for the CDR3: TGTGCCAGCAGTTACGAGCCTGGGTATAATTCACCCCTCCACTTT. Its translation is CASSYEPGYNSPLHF.

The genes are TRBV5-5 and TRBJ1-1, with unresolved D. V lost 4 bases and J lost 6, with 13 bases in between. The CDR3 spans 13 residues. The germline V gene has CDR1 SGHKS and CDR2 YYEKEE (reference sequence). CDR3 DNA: TGTGCCAGCAGCGAGGAGGGAAGGGCTGAAGCTTTCTTT. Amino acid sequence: CASSEEGRAEAFF.

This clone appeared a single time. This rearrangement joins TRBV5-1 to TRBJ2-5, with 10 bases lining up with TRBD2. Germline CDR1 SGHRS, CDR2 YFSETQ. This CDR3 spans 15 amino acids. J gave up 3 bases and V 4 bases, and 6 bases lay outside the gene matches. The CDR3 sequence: CASSPGGLAEETQYF. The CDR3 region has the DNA TGCGCCAGCAGCCCTGGCGGACTAGCGGAAGAGACCCAGTACTTC.